This TCR beta chain stems from a study of Graves' ophthalmopathy and Graves' hyperthyroidism. This clonotype came up many times. The antigen is unknown. Amplified TCR beta CDR3 regions were obtained using RNA transcripts as template. The workflow started with a first-round RT-PCR run with HTBI primers and then moved on to a second-round multiplex PCR. TCRdb independently ran MiXCR on the multiplex PCR reads; one entry per CDR3 protein. The sample lists a few hundred thousand distinct CDR3 sequences, about 15% occurring once. CDR1 and CDR2 from the germline V gene are SGHTA and FQGNSA. Trimming took 1 base from V and 3 from J; bases not matched to a gene: 2. The CDR3 contains 14 residues. The study's findings and limits: With around 88% sensitivity and around 81% specificity, a 13-signature model separated ophthalmopathy from stable hyperthyroidism.

Sequencing used peripheral blood. The chain links TRBV7-2 to TRBJ1-2; 7 bases align to TRBD1. This clonotype was obtained from an adult woman with stable Graves' hyperthyroidism. The CDR3 sequence: CASSLGGTDYGYTF. In DNA form, the CDR3 reads TGTGCCAGCAGCTTAGGGGGGACAGACTATGGCTACACCTTC. Using reference TRBV7-2 and TRBJ1-2 for the parts outside the CDR3, the full variable domain is GAGVSQSPSNKVTEKGKDVELRCDPISGHTALYWYRQSLGQGLEFLIYFQGNSAPDKSGLPSDRFSAERTGGSVSTLTIQRTQQEDSAVYLCASSLGGTDYGYTFGSGTRLTVV.